Shown below are 8 T cell receptor beta chains from a single sample sequenced in a study of monozygotic twins with cystic fibrosis. TCRdb's copy holds only in-frame clones and misses some; the assay was immunoSEQ multiplex PCR. Altogether some 9,600 clones are present, about 90% being singletons, with the ten largest covering around 5.9%. Sequencing was carried out using blood. Receptors originate from a boy between 2 and 10 years old with cystic fibrosis.

This clone was observed once. The V and J genes are TRBV11-3 and TRBJ2-6; no definite D call. Germline CDR1 SGHNT, CDR2 YENEEA. This CDR3 contains 14 residues. Trimming shortened V by 5 bases and J by 4 bases, and 9 bases separated the two germline ends. CDR3 loop: CASSLFTGANVLTF. The CDR3 DNA reads TGTGCCAGCAGCCTCTTTACGGGGGCCAACGTCCTGACTTTC.

CDR3 DNA sequence: TGTGCCAGCAGCTTGGCGCGGCTCTATGGCTACACCTTC. Its translation: CASSLARLYGYTF. This chain joins TRBV5-8 and TRBJ1-2; D is unresolved. This CDR3 has 13 residues. Trimming shortened V by 0 bases and J by 4 bases, and 7 bases separated the two germline ends. Germline V CDR1 and CDR2: SGHTS, YDEGEE.

The chain uses TRBV5-1 and TRBJ1-1, with 8 bases lining up with TRBD1. V lost 0 bases to trimming and J lost 0 bases; unmatched junction nucleotides: 13. Germline lookup yields CDR1 SGHRS and CDR2 YFSETQ. This CDR3 is built from 19 residues. CDR3 sequence reads: CASSLGMTGVGRVNTEAFF. The CDR3 DNA follows: TGCGCCAGCAGCTTGGGAATGACAGGGGTCGGGAGGGTGAACACTGAAGCTTTCTTT.

This sequence joins TRBV7-9 and TRBJ2-2; D may match TRBD1 or TRBD2 (6 bases each). V lost 3 bases and J lost 7, with 27 bases in between. Germline CDR1 and CDR2: SEHNR and FQNEAQ (reference sequence). This CDR3 spans 19 amino acids. CDR3 sequence reads: CASSFSQTTPRGAGGELFF. In DNA form, the CDR3 reads TGTGCCAGCAGCTTTAGCCAAACGACCCCAAGGGGGGCTGGCGGGGAGCTGTTTTTT.

This chain links TRBV30 with TRBJ2-1; D call uncertain. V shed 3 bases and J shed 9 bases, with 15 bases lying between them. This CDR3 is built from 13 residues. Germline V gene sequence: CDR1 GTSNPN, CDR2 SVGIG (reference sequence). The CDR3 region is CAWREGRRAEQFF. Here the CDR3 DNA reads TGTGCCTGGAGAGAAGGCCGGCGAGCTGAGCAGTTCTTC.

Remarks on this clone: Sequence at one end of the junction differs from germline and may be a read error. J is TRBJ1-1 and V is TRBV7-9; TRBD1 is a possible D gene (5 bases). Per germline, CDR1 SEHNR and CDR2 FQNEAQ (reference sequence). The CDR3 totals 18 residues. CDR3 sequence: CASTLSGGGGTSNTEAFF. In DNA, the CDR3 is TGTGCCAGCACCTTATCAGGTGGGGGGGGTACATCGAACACTGAAGCTTTCTTT.

This clone has just a few counts. The chain uses TRBV7-9 and TRBJ1-4; weak D call: TRBD1 (6 bases). Germline V gene data show CDR1 as SEHNR and CDR2 as FQNEAQ (reference sequence). Between the trimmed V and J ends, which lost 1 base and 7 bases, there was a span of 13 bases. This CDR3 has 15 amino acids. CDR3 sequence: CASSLDWGLFEKLFF. The CDR3 DNA is TGTGCCAGCAGCTTAGATTGGGGGCTGTTTGAAAAACTGTTTTTT.

The chain recombines TRBV30 with TRBJ2-1, with 8 bases fitting TRBD1. V lost 2 bases to trimming and J lost 7 bases; unmatched junction nucleotides: 10. In germline, CDR1 is GTSNPN, CDR2 SVGIG (reference sequence). The CDR3 runs 15 residues. DNA for the CDR3: TGTGCCTGGAGTTTAACAGGGGGAGTTTGGAATGAGCAGTTCTTC. This encodes CAWSLTGGVWNEQFF.